Each of the 29 T cell receptor beta chains below was sequenced from the same sample in a study of shared clonotypes between healthy human individuals. Generated by immunoSEQ multiplex PCR, the TCRdb table keeps only in-frame clones and is missing some. The sample has 1.5 million to 2.5 million clones, about 94% seen once. Terminally differentiated effector memory CD45RA+ cells were excluded by CCR7 positive selection of CD45RO-negative cells. The specimen sequenced was naive CD8+ T cells sorted from blood. Source of these receptors: a young man in good health.

The V gene is TRBV15, the J gene TRBJ2-3; D remains unclear. This CDR3 has 16 amino acids. Germline V CDR1 and CDR2: LNHNV, YYDKDF (reference sequence). V was pared by 5 bases and J by 3 bases, with 18 bases between. The CDR3 here is CATSERLSPFTDTQYF. Here the CDR3 DNA reads TGTGCCACCAGCGAGAGACTCTCACCCTTTACAGATACGCAGTATTTT.

This clone was found once. This CDR3 is also generated by other DNA sequences in the sample. This sequence joins TRBV27 and TRBJ2-7, with D possibly TRBD2 on 6 matching bases. The CDR3 length is 15 residues. V lost 3 bases to trimming and J lost 1 base, with 13 bases between them. CDR1 MNHEY and CDR2 SMNVEV come from the germline V gene (reference sequence). The CDR3 region has the DNA TGTGCCAGCAGTTTCAGCAGTGCGGGGTCCTACGAGCAGTACTTC. This gives the protein CASSFSSAGSYEQYF.

The rearrangement uses TRBV10-3 and TRBJ2-1, with 9 bases that match TRBD2. The CDR3 covers 14 residues. After removal of 3 bases from V and 10 bases from J, the junction contained 7 bases not matched to a gene. The germline gives CDR1 ENHRY, CDR2 SYGVKD. This CDR3 is CAISEVRAGGEQFF. CDR3 sequence (DNA): TGTGCCATCAGTGAAGTCCGGGCGGGAGGGGAGCAGTTCTTC.

This clone was seen a few times. V and J are TRBV29-1 and TRBJ1-2; D not certain. V lost 3 bases and J lost 4, with 6 bases in between. The CDR3 covers 11 residues. In germline, CDR1 is SQVTM, CDR2 ANQGSEA. The CDR3, as DNA: TGCAGCGTTGACGCACTCTATGGCTACACCTTC. Protein: CSVDALYGYTF.

The genes are TRBV4-1 and TRBJ2-7; D might be TRBD2 (7 bases). V lost 1 base to trimming and J lost 3 bases, with 16 bases between them. In germline, CDR1 is MGHRA, CDR2 YSYEKL. This CDR3 contains 16 residues. In DNA form, the CDR3 reads TGCGCCAGCAGCCAAGTTATCGGGGGGCTAGGCTACGAGCAGTACTTC. This codes for CASSQVIGGLGYEQYF.

In its sample, this clone was seen once. The chain recombines TRBV25-1 with TRBJ2-5; TRBD1 is a possible D gene (6 bases). Germline CDR1 is MGHDK and CDR2 is SYGVNS. The V and J ends lost 5 bases and 2 bases respectively, with 15 bases between them. This CDR3 region has 15 residues. DNA for the CDR3: TGTGCCAGCAGTACTCCCGGGACACCTCAAGAGACCCAGTACTTC. It translates to CASSTPGTPQETQYF.

The sample holds one count of this clone. V is TRBV2 and J is TRBJ1-2; possibly TRBD1 for D (6 bases). Germline loops: CDR1 SNHLY, CDR2 FYNNEI. The CDR3 runs 15 residues. V lost 8 bases, J lost 6 bases, and 22 bases lay in between. The CDR3 sequence: CASLFEGGAGNGYTF. The CDR3 nucleotides are TGTGCCAGCTTATTTGAGGGGGGCGCGGGCAATGGCTACACCTTC.

CDR3 loop: CASSLGAGGPYEQYF. The DNA of the CDR3 is TGTGCCAGCAGCTTAGGGGCCGGGGGTCCCTACGAGCAGTACTTC. This sequence joins TRBV11-2 and TRBJ2-7; possibly TRBD2 for D (6 bases). The CDR3 has 15 amino acids. V lost 1 base and J lost 2, with 12 bases in between. The V gene's germline CDR1 is SGHAT and CDR2 FQNNGV.

The chain is built from TRBV13 and TRBJ2-7, with a weak D call TRBD1 (5 bases). V lost 0 bases to trimming and J lost 6 bases, with 6 bases between them. This CDR3 region has 12 residues. Germline-derived CDR1 and CDR2 are PRHDT and FYEKMQ (reference sequence). Here the CDR3 DNA reads TGTGCCAGCAGCTTAGGAGGGGCCGAGCAGTACTTC. Translated: CASSLGGAEQYF.

The chain carries TRBV6-6 and TRBJ2-3, with a tentative D call TRBD1 (6 bases). Germline CDR1 and CDR2: MNHNY and SVGAGI (reference sequence). The germline V and J ends were trimmed by 2 bases and 5 bases, with 17 bases remaining between them. The CDR3 runs 16 residues. The chain's CDR3 is CASSYDLGAWGDTQYF. In nucleotides, the CDR3 is TGTGCCAGCAGTTACGATCTGGGGGCCTGGGGAGATACGCAGTATTTT.

J is TRBJ2-7 and V is TRBV27; a possible D gene is TRBD1 (6 bases). The length of the CDR3 is 15 residues. Germline lookup yields CDR1 MNHEY and CDR2 SMNVEV (reference sequence). V was clipped by 3 bases and J by 1 base, with 13 bases between them. Here the CDR3 reads CASSLAGRGSYEQYF. The CDR3 DNA is TGTGCCAGCAGTTTGGCGGGTAGGGGGTCCTACGAGCAGTACTTC.

The chain carries TRBV11-2 and TRBJ1-3; D remains ambiguous. Germline V lookup: CDR1 SGHAT, CDR2 FQNNGV. Trimming left V 1 base short and J 1 base short, with 11 bases between. The CDR3 extends over 16 amino acids. CDR3 sequence: CASSLVFAASGNTIYF. The CDR3 nucleotides read TGTGCCAGCAGCTTAGTCTTCGCTGCGTCTGGAAACACCATATATTTT.

The chain links TRBV7-6 to TRBJ2-7; 7 bases are a match to TRBD1. CDR3 length: 16 residues. Per the germline V gene, CDR1 is SGHVS and CDR2 is FNYEAQ. Trimming at V came to 5 bases and at J to 1 base, leaving 11 bases not matched to a gene. The CDR3 coding sequence is TGTGCCAGCAGCCCAGAGGGGACAGATGCTTCCTACGAGCAGTACTTC. Translation gives CASSPEGTDASYEQYF.

This chain joins TRBV11-2 and TRBJ2-3; 8 positions agree with TRBD2. Germline CDR1 is SGHAT and CDR2 is FQNNGV. V lost 5 bases and J lost 3; bases outside the gene matches: 13. This CDR3 has 17 residues. CDR3 DNA sequence: TGTGCCAGCAGCACTGAGGGACTAGTTGCAGGAACAGATACGCAGTATTTT. Protein sequence: CASSTEGLVAGTDTQYF. Full variable domain (outside the CDR3, taken from reference TRBV11-2 and TRBJ2-3): EAGVAQSPRYKIIEKRQSVAFWCNPISGHATLYWYQQILGQGPKLLIQFQNNGVVDDSQLPKDRFSAERLKGVDSTLKIQPAKLEDSAVYLCASSTEGLVAGTDTQYFGPGTRLTVL.

About this clone: The junction does not match germline at one end; this may be a read error. V and J are TRBV28 and TRBJ2-5; 11 bases are a match to TRBD2. The V gene's germline CDR1 is MDHEN and CDR2 SYDVKM. CDR3 size: 17 residues. CDR3 bases: TGTGCCAGCAGTTTACCTAGCGGGGGGCCAATGTGGGAGACCCAGCACTTC. Translation: CASSLPSGGPMWETQHF.

This clone was recorded once. The chain has TRBV7-8 and TRBJ2-7; TRBD1 matches 7 bases. V dropped 3 bases and J dropped 7; count of bases not matched to a gene: 6. This CDR3 spans 13 amino acids. The germline V gene has CDR1 SGHVS and CDR2 FQNEAQ. CDR3 loop: CASSFEGAGEQYF. The CDR3 nucleotides read TGTGCCAGCAGCTTCGAGGGGGCGGGTGAGCAGTACTTC. The full variable domain, rest sourced from reference TRBV7-8 and TRBJ2-7, is GAGVSQSPRYKVAKRGQDVALRCDPISGHVSLFWYQQALGQGPEFLTYFQNEAQLDKSGLPSDRFFAERPEGSVSTLKIQRTQQEDSAVYLCASSFEGAGEQYFGPGTRLTVT.

CDR3 in amino acids: CASSLPGNYGYTF. CDR3 nucleotide sequence: TGTGCCAGCAGCCTTCCCGGTAACTATGGCTACACCTTC. The V gene is TRBV7-9, the J gene TRBJ1-2; unclear D gene. There are 13 residues in the CDR3. CDR1 is SEHNR and CDR2 is FQNEAQ in the germline V gene (reference sequence). V was shortened by 5 bases and J by 1 base, with 8 bases between the two germline ends.

The DNA of the CDR3 is TGTGCCAGCAGCAGCTTCTCCGGGACAGGGGACGAGCAGTACTTC. This sequence encodes CASSSFSGTGDEQYF. This rearrangement joins TRBV7-6 to TRBJ2-7; 10 positions match TRBD1. Germline CDR1 is SGHVS and CDR2 is FNYEAQ. The CDR3 contains 15 residues. The junction had 9 bases not matched to a gene; V was cut back by 5 bases and J by 5 bases.

This chain joins TRBV30 and TRBJ1-1, with D unclear. V lost 3 bases and J 3 bases, leaving 11 bases between the germline ends. The CDR3 is made up of 13 amino acids. Germline CDR1 and CDR2: GTSNPN and SVGIG (reference sequence). The CDR3 nucleotides read TGTGCCTGGAGGTGGGGAACAGACACTGAAGCTTTCTTT. Residues: CAWRWGTDTEAFF.

V is TRBV6-1 and J is TRBJ2-1; D perhaps matches TRBD2 (5 bases). V lost 1 base, J lost 0 bases, and 16 bases lay in between. The germline CDR1 and CDR2 sequences are MNHNS and SASEGT. The CDR3 spans 18 residues. The CDR3 sequence is CASSEGTYPSSSYNEQFF. The CDR3 DNA reads as TGTGCCAGCAGTGAAGGGACTTACCCCTCTAGCTCCTACAATGAGCAGTTCTTC.

The chain carries TRBV19 and TRBJ2-3, with 13 bases fitting TRBD2. Looked up from germline, CDR1 is LNHDA and CDR2 is SQIVND (reference sequence). Trimming took 3 bases from V and 3 from J; bases not matched to a gene: 3. The CDR3 is 16 residues long. CDR3 DNA: TGTGCCAGTAGTATTGGGGGACTAGCGGGGACAGATACGCAGTATTTT. This gives the protein CASSIGGLAGTDTQYF. Filled out from reference TRBV19 and TRBJ2-3, the complete variable domain reads DGGITQSPKYLFRKEGQNVTLSCEQNLNHDAMYWYRQDPGQGLRLIYYSQIVNDFQKGDIAEGYSVSREKKESFPLTVTSAQKNPTAFYLCASSIGGLAGTDTQYFGPGTRLTVL.

The chain uses TRBV5-4 and TRBJ2-7; no clear D. Between the trimmed V and J ends, which lost 3 bases and 1 base, there was a span of 11 bases. Germline values: CDR1 SGHNT, CDR2 YYREEE (reference sequence). CDR3 size: 14 residues. The CDR3 DNA reads TGTGCCAGCAGCTCTCGGACGGAGTCCTACGAGCAGTACTTC. Translation gives CASSSRTESYEQYF.

The chain couples TRBV9 to TRBJ2-1; 12 bases are a match to TRBD2. CDR1 SGDLS and CDR2 YYNGEE come from the germline V gene. Trimming cost V 0 bases and J 0 bases; bases outside gene matches: 4. The CDR3 runs 18 residues. The CDR3 DNA reads TGTGCCAGCAGCGTAGGTCTAGCGGGAGGGAGCTCCTACAATGAGCAGTTCTTC. Translating it yields CASSVGLAGGSSYNEQFF.

This sequence joins TRBV5-4 and TRBJ2-7; 8 nucleotides align to TRBD1. CDR3 length: 15 amino acids. After removal of 4 bases from V and 2 bases from J, the junction contained 8 bases not matched to a gene. Germline lookup yields CDR1 SGHNT and CDR2 YYREEE (reference sequence). This CDR3 reads CASSSGQGGPYEQYF. CDR3 nucleotide sequence: TGTGCCAGCAGCAGTGGACAGGGAGGTCCCTACGAGCAGTACTTC.

V usage is TRBV5-8 and J usage is TRBJ2-7; 7 bases fit TRBD1. The CDR3 sequence is 14 residues long. Looked up from germline, CDR1 is SGHTS and CDR2 is YDEGEE. V gave up 4 bases and J gave up 2 bases; unmatched junction bases: 6. CDR3 sequence reads: CASSIRQGPYEQYF. CDR3 nucleotides: TGTGCCAGCAGCATCCGACAGGGACCCTACGAGCAGTACTTC.

This clone was counted a single time. This chain links TRBV30 with TRBJ2-3; 8 bases align to TRBD2. The CDR3 length is 14 residues. V shed 8 bases, J shed 0 bases, and the junction held 7 bases outside the gene matches. Germline lookup yields CDR1 GTSNPN and CDR2 SVGIG (reference sequence). The CDR3 DNA follows: TGTGCCGCGAATCTAGCGGGTAGCACAGATACGCAGTATTTT. It yields the protein CAANLAGSTDTQYF.

The chain carries TRBV27 and TRBJ2-3, with D unclear. The CDR3 has 14 residues. Germline CDR1 MNHEY, CDR2 SMNVEV (reference sequence). V was pared by 3 bases and J by 0 bases, with 7 bases between. The CDR3 bases are TGTGCCAGCAGTTTCCGGCAAAGCACAGATACGCAGTATTTT. Its translation: CASSFRQSTDTQYF.

The chain couples TRBV7-9 to TRBJ2-3; D gene unclear. The germline CDR1 and CDR2 sequences are SEHNR and FQNEAQ (reference sequence). The V end lost 5 bases, the J end lost 0 bases, and 9 bases lay between the germline ends. CDR3 length equals 14 residues. CDR3 nucleotides: TGTGCCAGCAGCCTTCCATTTAGCACAGATACGCAGTATTTT. Its translation: CASSLPFSTDTQYF.

This chain uses TRBV11-2 with TRBJ2-4, with 7 bases that match TRBD2. V shed 3 bases, J shed 0 bases, and the junction held 5 bases outside the gene matches. The CDR3 consists of 16 residues. Germline-derived CDR1 and CDR2 are SGHAT and FQNNGV. The CDR3 spells CASSLLAGVAKNIQYF. The CDR3 DNA reads as TGTGCCAGCAGCTTGTTGGCGGGGGTAGCCAAAAACATTCAGTACTTC.